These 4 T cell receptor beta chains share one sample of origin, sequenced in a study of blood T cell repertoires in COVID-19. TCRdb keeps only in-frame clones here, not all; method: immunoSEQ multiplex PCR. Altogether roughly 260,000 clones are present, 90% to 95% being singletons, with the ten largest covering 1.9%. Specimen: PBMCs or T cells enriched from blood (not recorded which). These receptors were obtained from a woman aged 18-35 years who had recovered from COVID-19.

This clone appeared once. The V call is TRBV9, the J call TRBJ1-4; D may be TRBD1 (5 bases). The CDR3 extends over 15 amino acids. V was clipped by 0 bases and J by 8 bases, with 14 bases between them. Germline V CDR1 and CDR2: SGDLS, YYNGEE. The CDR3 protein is CASSVEQGGVEKLFF. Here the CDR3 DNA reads TGTGCCAGCAGCGTAGAACAAGGAGGGGTCGAAAAACTGTTTTTT. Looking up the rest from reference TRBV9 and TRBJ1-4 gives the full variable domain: DSGVTQTPKHLITATGQRVTLRCSPRSGDLSVYWYQQSLDQGLQFLIQYYNGEERAKGNILERFSAQQFPDLHSELNLSSLELGDSALYFCASSVEQGGVEKLFFGSGTQLSVL.

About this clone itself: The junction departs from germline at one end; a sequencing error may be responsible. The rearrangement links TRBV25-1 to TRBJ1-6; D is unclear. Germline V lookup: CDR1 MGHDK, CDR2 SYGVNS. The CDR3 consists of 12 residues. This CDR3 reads CASSEYSSPLHF. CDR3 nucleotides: TGTGCCAGCAGTGAATATAGTTCACCCCTCCACTTT.

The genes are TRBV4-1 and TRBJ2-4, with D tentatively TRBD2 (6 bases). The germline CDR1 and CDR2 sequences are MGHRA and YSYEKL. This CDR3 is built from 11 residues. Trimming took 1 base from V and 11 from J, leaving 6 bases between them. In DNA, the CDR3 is TGCGCCAGCAGCCAAGGACTAGTTCAGTACTTC. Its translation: CASSQGLVQYF.

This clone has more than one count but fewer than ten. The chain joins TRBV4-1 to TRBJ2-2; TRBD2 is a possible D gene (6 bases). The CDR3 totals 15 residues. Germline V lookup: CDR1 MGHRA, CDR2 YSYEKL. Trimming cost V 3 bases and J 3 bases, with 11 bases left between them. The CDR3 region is CASSHPGVHTGELFF. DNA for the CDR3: TGCGCCAGCAGCCATCCGGGAGTTCACACCGGGGAGCTGTTTTTT.